Listed below are T cell receptor beta chains from one sample, sequenced in a study of tumor T cells in aggressive B-cell lymphoma. Sequencing used immunoSEQ multiplex PCR; TCRdb keeps in-frame clones, though not all of them. Of 2,000 to 2,500 clones in the sample, approximately 83% were seen once. Sequencing was carried out using tumor tissue. Receptors were obtained from an adult with diffuse large B cell lymphoma. The CDR3 runs from the conserved cysteine through the conserved F or W. The order of the fields is clone size, V gene, J gene, D gene, CDR3 DNA, CDR3 protein. The D gene is left open where the match is weak. Expanded clones get a size class; other rows say once, few or many, or leave the size out.

>.|TRBV18|TRBJ1-4|.
TGTGCCAGCTCACCCTCCTACAGGTTTTCCTCAACTAATGAAAAACTGTTTTTT
CASSPSYRFSSTNEKLFF
>few|TRBV30|TRBJ2-7|TRBD2
TGTGCCTGGAGCCCCGGGACTAGCGTTCACGAGCAGTACTTC
CAWSPGTSVHEQYF
>.|TRBV7-2|TRBJ2-7|.
TGTGCCAGCAGCTTAGGACTTTCCTCCTACGAGCAGTACTTC
CASSLGLSSYEQYF
>.|TRBV30|TRBJ1-1|.
TGTGCCTGGAGGGGAGGCACTGAAGCTTTCTTT
CAWRGGTEAFF
>.|TRBV5-1|TRBJ2-1|.
TGCGCCAGCAGCTTAGAAGACAGCTCCTACAATGAGCAGTTCTTC
CASSLEDSSYNEQFF
>.|TRBV30|TRBJ1-4|.
TGTGCCTGGAGTGAAGGAGACTGGCCAACTAATGAAAAACTGTTTTTT
CAWSEGDWPTNEKLFF
>.|TRBV7-9|TRBJ2-7|TRBD1
TGTGCCAGCAGCTCGACGGGACAGGGGATCTACGAGCAGTACTTC
CASSSTGQGIYEQYF
>.|TRBV7-9|TRBJ1-2|.
TGTGCCAGCAGCTCACAGGGAGTGAGTGGCTACACCTTC
CASSSQGVSGYTF
>few|TRBV18|TRBJ2-2|TRBD1
TGTGCCAGCTCAGGGACAGACACCGGGGAGCTGTTTTTT
CASSGTDTGELFF
>.|TRBV10-1|TRBJ2-3|TRBD2
TGCGCCAGCAGTGAGGGACTAGCGGCTAGCACAGATACGCAGTATTTT
CASSEGLAASTDTQYF
>.|TRBV19|TRBJ2-7|TRBD1
TGTGCCAGTGGGTGGGGACAGGGGCCCGAGCAGTACTTC
CASGWGQGPEQYF
>.|TRBV9|TRBJ2-1|TRBD2
TGTGCCAGCAGCGTGACTAGCCACTACAATGAGCAGTTCTTC
CASSVTSHYNEQFF
>few|TRBV11-2|TRBJ2-7|TRBD2
TGTGCCAGCAGCTTAGAACAGTTAGCGGGAGAGTACTTC
CASSLEQLAGEYF
>.|TRBV29-1|TRBJ1-1|TRBD1
TGCAGCGTTGGAATTTGGACAGGGGACACTGAAGCTTTCTTT
CSVGIWTGDTEAFF
>.|TRBV7-6|TRBJ2-5|.
TGTGCCAGCAGCCAAGACGGACGCAGCGGGACCCAGTACTTC
CASSQDGRSGTQYF
>.|TRBV7-9|TRBJ2-7|.
TGTGCCAGCGGCCCCGGACAAGCTTTTGGCGAGCAGTACTTC
CASGPGQAFGEQYF
>once|TRBV30|TRBJ1-4|TRBD1
TGTGCCTGGAGAGACAGGGGTAGTGAAAAACTGTTTTTT
CAWRDRGSEKLFF
>.|TRBV19|TRBJ2-1|TRBD2
TGTGCCAGTAGGCAAGCGGGAATGGTGGACAATGAGCAGTTCTTC
CASRQAGMVDNEQFF
>.|TRBV5-6|TRBJ2-3|.
TGTGCCAGCAGCTTGGGCACTCCCACGGGAACAGATACGCAGTATTTT
CASSLGTPTGTDTQYF
>.|TRBV5-1|TRBJ2-6|TRBD1
TGCGCCAGCAGCTTGGCCGGGACAGGGGTCGCTGGGGCCAACGTCCTGACTTTC
CASSLAGTGVAGANVLTF
>.|TRBV28|TRBJ1-4|.
TGTGCCAGCAGAATAGGACAGATGAATGCAACTAATGAAAAACTGTTTTTT
CASRIGQMNATNEKLFF
>.|TRBV11-3|TRBJ2-2|.
TGTGCCAGCAGCCCCAGGGGGAACACCGGGGAGCTGTTTTTT
CASSPRGNTGELFF
>.|TRBV7-7|TRBJ2-6|.
TGTGCCAGCAGCCAGGCATTTATGCCACAAAGTCGGGCCAACGTCCTGACTTTC
CASSQAFMPQSRANVLTF
>.|TRBV4-1|TRBJ1-1|.
TGCGCCAGCAGCCCCCAGGTGGGCAGGGGCACTGAAGCTTTCTTT
CASSPQVGRGTEAFF
>.|TRBV29-1|TRBJ2-3|TRBD2
TGCAGCGTTGAGGGGACTAGCGTTCCGAGGAGCGCAGATACGCAGTATTTT
CSVEGTSVPRSADTQYF
>.|TRBV11-3|TRBJ1-4|.
TGTGCCAGCAGCCTCAACGGGGTCTCTAATGAAAAACTGTTTTTT
CASSLNGVSNEKLFF
>.|TRBV15|TRBJ1-2|.
TGTGCCACCAGCGGGTTAGAGGGACAAACCTTC
CATSGLEGQTF
>.|TRBV5-1|TRBJ1-2|TRBD1
TGCGCCAGCAGCCCGGACAGGGTGGGCGGCTACACCTTC
CASSPDRVGGYTF
>.|TRBV29-1|TRBJ2-5|TRBD2
TGCAGCGTCGTGGGGACTAGCGGGCGAGGGGACTTC
CSVVGTSGRGDF
>.|TRBV2|TRBJ2-5|TRBD1
TGTGCCAGCAGTCCTGCCAGGGGGGAGACCCAGTACTTC
CASSPARGETQYF
>.|TRBV5-1|TRBJ2-7|.
TGCGCCAGCAGCCCCGCCTACGAGCAGTACTTC
CASSPAYEQYF
>.|TRBV30|TRBJ1-3|.
TGTGCCCACCGTGGGGGCCAGAGCTCTGGAAACACCATATATTTT
CAHRGGQSSGNTIYF
>few|TRBV29-1|TRBJ2-7|TRBD1
TGCAGCGTTCTGGGAGGGACAGGGAATAACTACGAGCAGTACTTC
CSVLGGTGNNYEQYF
>.|TRBV7-8|TRBJ2-1|TRBD2
TGTGCCAGCAGTCGAATTCCGGGACTAACAAACAATGAGCAGTTCTTC
CASSRIPGLTNNEQFF
>.|TRBV5-1|TRBJ2-1|TRBD2
TGCGCCAGCAGCTTGAGCGGGGGCGTCTACAATGAGCAGTTCTTC
CASSLSGGVYNEQFF
>.|TRBV11-2|TRBJ2-7|.
TGTGCCAGCAGCTTAGATCTGGTAGCGGCCTACGAGCAGTACTTC
CASSLDLVAAYEQYF
>.|TRBV27|TRBJ1-6|.
TGTGCCAGCAGTTTTGTTCTCGATTCACCCCTCCACTTT
CASSFVLDSPLHF
>few|TRBV7-6|TRBJ1-3|.
TGTGCCAGCAGCTTAGCCATCGGAAACACCATATATTTT
CASSLAIGNTIYF
>.|TRBV29-1|TRBJ2-7|TRBD1
TGCAGCGTAGGACAGGACTACGAGCAGTACTTC
CSVGQDYEQYF
>once|TRBV11-1|TRBJ2-1|.
TGTGCCAGCAGCTTAGGGAGAAGGGGTTGGGGCAATGAGCAGTTCTTC
CASSLGRRGWGNEQFF
>.|TRBV19|TRBJ2-1|.
TGTGCCTCGGGACTTAGGTACAATGAGCAGTTCTTC
CASGLRYNEQFF
>once|TRBV19|TRBJ2-7|TRBD2
TGTGCCAGTAGGCCCTCAGCTAGACTAGCGGGAGAAGGCAACGAGCAGTACTTC
CASRPSARLAGEGNEQYF
>few|TRBV5-1|TRBJ2-7|TRBD2
TGCGCCAGCAGCTTGGTAATTAGCGGGGGGTCCGAGCAGTACTTC
CASSLVISGGSEQYF
>.|TRBV2|TRBJ1-2|TRBD1
TGTGCCAGCAGTGCTTACCGACAGGGGGCGAGCTATGGCTACACCTTC
CASSAYRQGASYGYTF
>.|TRBV19|TRBJ1-1|.
TGTGCCAGTACCCAGTCACAGGGAATTGAAGCTTTCTTT
CASTQSQGIEAFF
>few|TRBV27|TRBJ2-7|.
TGTGCCAGCAGTTCCGGGTCGGGGGAGCAGTACTTC
CASSSGSGEQYF